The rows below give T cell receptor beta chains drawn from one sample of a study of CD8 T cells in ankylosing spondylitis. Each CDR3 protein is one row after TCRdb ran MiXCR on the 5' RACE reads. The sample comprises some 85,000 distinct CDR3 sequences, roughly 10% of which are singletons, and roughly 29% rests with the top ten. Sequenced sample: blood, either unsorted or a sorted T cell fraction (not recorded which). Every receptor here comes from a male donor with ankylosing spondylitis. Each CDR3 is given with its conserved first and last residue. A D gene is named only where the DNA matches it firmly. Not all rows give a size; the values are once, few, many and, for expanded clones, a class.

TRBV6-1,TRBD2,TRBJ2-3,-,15,CASSTHSGSTDTQYF,TGTGCCAGCAGCACCCATAGCGGGAGCACAGATACGCAGTATTTT
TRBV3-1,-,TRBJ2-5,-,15,CASSQDGTGQETQYF,TGTGCCAGCAGCCAAGATGGGACGGGACAAGAGACCCAGTACTTC
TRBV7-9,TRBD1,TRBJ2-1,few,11,CASTEGAEQFF,TGTGCCAGCACCGAGGGGGCTGAGCAGTTCTTC
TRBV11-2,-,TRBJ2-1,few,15,CASSYTQNAYNEQFF,TGTGCCAGCAGCTATACCCAAAACGCCTACAATGAGCAGTTCTTC
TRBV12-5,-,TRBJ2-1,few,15,CASGAGAGLNNEQFF,TGTGCTAGTGGGGCCGGGGCAGGTCTAAACAATGAGCAGTTCTTC
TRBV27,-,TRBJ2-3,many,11,CASSSGDTQYF,TGTGCCAGCAGTTCAGGGGATACGCAGTATTTT
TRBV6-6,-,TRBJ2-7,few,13,CASRAGLHYEQYF,TGTGCCAGCAGAGCCGGATTACACTACGAGCAGTACTTC
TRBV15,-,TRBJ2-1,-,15,CATSRDYLAQNEQFF,TGTGCCACCAGCAGAGATTATCTAGCGCAAAATGAGCAGTTCTTC
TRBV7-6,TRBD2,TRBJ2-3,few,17,CASSPMMAGEGTDTQYF,TGTGCCAGCAGCCCCATGATGGCGGGAGAGGGCACAGATACGCAGTATTTT
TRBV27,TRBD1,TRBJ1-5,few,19,CASSPSSGTGLRSNQPQHF,TGTGCCAGCAGTCCATCATCCGGGACAGGGCTTCGAAGCAATCAGCCCCAGCATTTT
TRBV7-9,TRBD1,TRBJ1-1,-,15,CASSTRTGVNTEAFF,TGTGCCAGCAGCACCCGGACAGGCGTGAACACTGAAGCTTTCTTT
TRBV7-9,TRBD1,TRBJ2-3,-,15,CASSDQDRGTDTQYF,TGTGCCAGCAGCGACCAGGACAGGGGAACAGATACGCAGTATTTT
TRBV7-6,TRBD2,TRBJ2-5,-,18,CASRKIAGEYQGQETQYF,TGTGCCAGCAGAAAAATAGCGGGAGAGTATCAGGGCCAAGAGACCCAGTACTTC
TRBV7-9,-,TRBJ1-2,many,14,CASSYRAANYGYTF,TGTGCCAGCAGCTACAGGGCAGCTAACTATGGCTACACCTTC
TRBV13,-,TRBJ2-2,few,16,CASSLGSLPDTGELFF,TGTGCCAGCAGCTTGGGTAGCCTCCCGGACACCGGGGAGCTGTTTTTT
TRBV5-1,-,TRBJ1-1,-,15,CASSLGSGPWTFLFF,TGCGCCAGCAGCTTGGGGAGCGGACCGTGGACCTTCCTTTTCTTT
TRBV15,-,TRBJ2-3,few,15,CATSRDPEYTDTQYF,TGTGCCACCAGCAGAGATCCGGAGTACACAGATACGCAGTATTTT
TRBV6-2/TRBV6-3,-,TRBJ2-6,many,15,CASSPQESGANVLTF,TGTGCCAGCAGTCCCCAGGAGTCTGGGGCCAACGTCCTGACTTTC
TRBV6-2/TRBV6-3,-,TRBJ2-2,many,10,CASMAGELFF,TGTGCCAGCATGGCCGGGGAGCTGTTTTTT
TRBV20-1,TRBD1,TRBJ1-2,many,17,CSARMTGQYSPIVGYTF,TGCAGTGCTAGGATGACGGGACAGTACTCCCCTATTGTTGGCTACACCTTC
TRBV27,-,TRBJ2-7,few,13,CASSLSVFYEQYF,TGTGCCAGCAGTTTATCGGTCTTCTACGAGCAGTACTTC
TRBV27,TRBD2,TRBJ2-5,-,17,CASYPIQGTSGLETQYF,TGTGCCAGCTACCCCATTCAGGGGACTAGCGGGTTGGAGACCCAGTACTTC
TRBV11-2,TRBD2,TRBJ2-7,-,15,CASTPGLAVTYEQYF,TGTGCCAGCACCCCGGGACTAGCGGTGACCTACGAGCAGTACTTC
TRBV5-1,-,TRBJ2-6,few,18,CASSLERQFFSGANVLTF,TGCGCCAGCAGCTTGGAACGGCAGTTTTTCAGTGGGGCCAACGTCCTGACTTTC
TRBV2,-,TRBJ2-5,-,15,CASSDQAGSTETQYF,TGTGCCAGCAGTGATCAGGCAGGGTCTACAGAGACCCAGTACTTC
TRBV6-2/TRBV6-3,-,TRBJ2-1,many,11,CASTHGNEQFF,TGTGCCAGCACTCATGGCAATGAGCAGTTCTTC
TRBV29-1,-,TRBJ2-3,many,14,CSVDAESSTDTQYF,TGCAGCGTTGATGCGGAGTCTAGCACAGATACGCAGTATTTT
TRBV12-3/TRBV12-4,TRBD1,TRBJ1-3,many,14,CASSGTGAGNTIYF,TGTGCCAGCAGCGGGACAGGGGCTGGAAACACCATATATTTT
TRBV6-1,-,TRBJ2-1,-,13,CASSETGYNEQFF,TGTGCCAGCAGTGAAACAGGGTACAATGAGCAGTTCTTC
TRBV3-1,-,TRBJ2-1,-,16,CASSQDWAGPHNEQFF,TGTGCCAGCAGCCAAGATTGGGCGGGACCTCACAATGAGCAGTTCTTC
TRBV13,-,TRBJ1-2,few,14,CASSLAGANYGYTF,TGTGCCAGCAGCTTAGCGGGAGCTAACTATGGCTACACCTTC
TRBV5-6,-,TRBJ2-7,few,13,CASSVLTGWEQYF,TGTGCCAGCAGCGTACTGACAGGTTGGGAGCAGTACTTC
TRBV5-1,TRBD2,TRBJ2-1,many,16,CASSLGLAGGPHEQFF,TGCGCCAGCAGCTTGGGGTTAGCGGGAGGGCCGCATGAGCAGTTCTTC
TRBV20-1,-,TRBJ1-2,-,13,CSARDGPNYGYTF,TGCAGTGCTCGGGACGGACCTAACTATGGCTACACCTTC
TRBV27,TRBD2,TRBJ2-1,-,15,CASSPELAHYNEQFF,TGTGCCAGCAGCCCCGAACTAGCGCACTACAATGAGCAGTTCTTC
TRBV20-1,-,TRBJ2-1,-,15,CSARDPIALADEQFF,TGCAGTGCTAGAGATCCAATAGCGTTGGCAGATGAGCAGTTCTTC
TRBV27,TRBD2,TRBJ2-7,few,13,CASNGAGVYEQYF,TGTGCCAGCAATGGAGCGGGAGTTTACGAGCAGTACTTC
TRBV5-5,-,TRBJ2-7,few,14,CASSLASKTYEQYF,TGTGCCAGCAGCTTGGCTAGCAAAACCTACGAGCAGTACTTC
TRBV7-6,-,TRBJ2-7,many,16,CASSLGREGGFYEQYF,TGTGCCAGCAGCTTAGGGCGGGAAGGGGGGTTCTACGAGCAGTACTTC
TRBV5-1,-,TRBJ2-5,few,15,CASSLDEELTETQYF,TGCGCCAGCAGCCTGGACGAAGAGTTGACGGAGACCCAGTACTTC
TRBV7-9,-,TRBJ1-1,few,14,CASSTTVMNTEAFF,TGTGCCAGCAGCACGACAGTAATGAACACTGAAGCTTTCTTT
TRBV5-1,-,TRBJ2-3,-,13,CASSLDYTDTQYF,TGCGCCAGCAGCTTGGACTACACAGATACGCAGTATTTT
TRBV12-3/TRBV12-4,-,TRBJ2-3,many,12,CASLVGTDTQYF,TGTGCCAGCTTGGTCGGCACAGATACGCAGTATTTT
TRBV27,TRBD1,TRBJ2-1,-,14,CASSLPRTGHEQFF,TGTGCCAGCAGTTTACCGAGGACAGGCCATGAGCAGTTCTTC
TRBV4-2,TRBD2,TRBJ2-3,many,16,CASSPRGLAGADTQYF,TGTGCCAGCAGCCCCCGAGGGCTAGCGGGAGCAGATACGCAGTATTTT
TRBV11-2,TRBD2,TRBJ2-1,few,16,CASSQGPGTSVNEQFF,TGTGCCAGCAGTCAAGGGCCCGGGACTAGCGTCAATGAGCAGTTCTTC
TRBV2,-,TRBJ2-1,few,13,CASSQWSYNEQFF,TGTGCCAGCAGTCAATGGTCCTACAATGAGCAGTTCTTC
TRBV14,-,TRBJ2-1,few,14,CASSQGGPGNEQFF,TGTGCCAGCAGCCAAGGAGGGCCGGGCAATGAGCAGTTCTTC
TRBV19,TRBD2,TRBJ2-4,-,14,CASSPGLAEYIQYF,TGTGCCAGTAGTCCAGGACTAGCGGAGTACATTCAGTACTTC
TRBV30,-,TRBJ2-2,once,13,CAWNWKDPGELFF,TGTGCCTGGAATTGGAAGGACCCCGGGGAGCTGTTTTTT
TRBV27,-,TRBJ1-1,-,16,CASSLDPLGENTEAFF,TGTGCCAGCAGTTTAGACCCTCTAGGGGAGAACACTGAAGCTTTCTTT
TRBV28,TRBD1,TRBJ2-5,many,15,CASSPGQGAVETQYF,TGTGCCAGCAGCCCCGGACAGGGGGCCGTAGAGACCCAGTACTTC
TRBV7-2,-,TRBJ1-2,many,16,CASSLETGVSNYGYTF,TGTGCCAGCAGCTTAGAGACGGGGGTGTCTAACTATGGCTACACCTTC
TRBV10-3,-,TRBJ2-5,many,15,CAISEGRIARETQYF,TGTGCCATCAGTGAGGGCCGGATTGCGCGAGAGACCCAGTACTTC
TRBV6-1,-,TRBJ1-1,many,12,CASSEGGAEAFF,TGTGCCAGCAGTGAGGGAGGGGCTGAAGCTTTCTTT
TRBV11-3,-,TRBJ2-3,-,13,CASSLSEADTQYF,TGTGCCAGCAGCTTAAGTGAAGCAGATACGCAGTATTTT
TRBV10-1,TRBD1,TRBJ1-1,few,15,CASSEDRGINTEAFF,TGCGCCAGCAGTGAGGACAGGGGGATCAACACTGAAGCTTTCTTT
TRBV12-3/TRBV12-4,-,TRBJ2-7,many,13,CASSLYRTYEQYF,TGTGCCAGCAGTTTATACAGGACCTACGAGCAGTACTTC
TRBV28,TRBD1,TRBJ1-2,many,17,CASSLGTGGPANYGYTF,TGTGCCAGCAGTTTGGGGACAGGGGGCCCCGCGAACTATGGCTACACCTTC
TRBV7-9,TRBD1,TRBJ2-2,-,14,CASTPRGYTGELFF,TGTGCCAGCACCCCCAGGGGGTACACCGGGGAGCTGTTTTTT